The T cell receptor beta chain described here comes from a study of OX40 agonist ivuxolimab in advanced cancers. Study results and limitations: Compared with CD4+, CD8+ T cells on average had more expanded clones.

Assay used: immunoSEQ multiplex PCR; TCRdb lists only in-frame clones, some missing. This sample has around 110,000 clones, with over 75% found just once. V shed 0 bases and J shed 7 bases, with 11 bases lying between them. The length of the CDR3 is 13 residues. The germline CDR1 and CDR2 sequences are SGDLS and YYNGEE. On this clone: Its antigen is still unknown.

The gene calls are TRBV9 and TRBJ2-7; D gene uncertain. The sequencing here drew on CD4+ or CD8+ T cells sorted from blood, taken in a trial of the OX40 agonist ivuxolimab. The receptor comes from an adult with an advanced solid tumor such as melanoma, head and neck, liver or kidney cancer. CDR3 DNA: TGTGCCAGCAGCGTAGCTACAATGGGAGAGCAGTACTTC. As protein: CASSVATMGEQYF.